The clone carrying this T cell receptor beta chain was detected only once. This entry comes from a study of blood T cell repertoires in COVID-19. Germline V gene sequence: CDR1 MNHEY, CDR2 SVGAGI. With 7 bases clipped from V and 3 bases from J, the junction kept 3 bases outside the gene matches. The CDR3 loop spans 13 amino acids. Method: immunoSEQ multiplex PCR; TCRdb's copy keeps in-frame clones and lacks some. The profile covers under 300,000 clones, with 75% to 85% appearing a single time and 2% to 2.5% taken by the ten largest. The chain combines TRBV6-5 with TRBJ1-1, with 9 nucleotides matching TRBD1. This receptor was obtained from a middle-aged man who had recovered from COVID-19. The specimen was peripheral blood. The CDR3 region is CASIGQGHTEAFF. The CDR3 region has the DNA TGTGCCAGCATTGGACAGGGGCACACTGAAGCTTTCTTT.